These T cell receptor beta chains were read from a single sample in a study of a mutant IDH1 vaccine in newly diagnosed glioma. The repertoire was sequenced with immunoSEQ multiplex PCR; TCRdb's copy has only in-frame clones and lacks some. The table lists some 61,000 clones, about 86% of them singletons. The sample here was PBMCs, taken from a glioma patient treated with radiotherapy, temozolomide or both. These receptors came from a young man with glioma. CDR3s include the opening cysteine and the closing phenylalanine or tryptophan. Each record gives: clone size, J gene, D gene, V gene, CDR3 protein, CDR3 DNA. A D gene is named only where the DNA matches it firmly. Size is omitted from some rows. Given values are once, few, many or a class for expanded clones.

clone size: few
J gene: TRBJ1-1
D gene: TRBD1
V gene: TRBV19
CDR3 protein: CAMLGGGGDTEAFF
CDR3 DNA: TGTGCCATGTTAGGGGGCGGAGGAGACACTGAAGCTTTCTTT

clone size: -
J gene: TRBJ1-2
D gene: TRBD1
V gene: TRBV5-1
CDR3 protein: CASSPRTGLDYGYTF
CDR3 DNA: TGCGCCAGCAGCCCGAGGACAGGGCTCGACTATGGCTACACCTTC

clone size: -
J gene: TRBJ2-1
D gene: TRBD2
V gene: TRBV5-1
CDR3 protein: CASSWRKTSGGADEQFF
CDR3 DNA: TGCGCCAGCAGCTGGAGGAAGACTAGCGGGGGGGCCGATGAGCAGTTCTTC

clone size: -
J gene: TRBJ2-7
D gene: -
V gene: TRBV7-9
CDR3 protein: CASSLYIYEQYF
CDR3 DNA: TGTGCCAGCAGCTTGTATATATACGAGCAGTACTTC

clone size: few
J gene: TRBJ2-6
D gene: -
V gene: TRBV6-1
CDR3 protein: CASSFRASGANVLTF
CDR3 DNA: TGTGCCAGCAGTTTTAGGGCCTCTGGGGCCAACGTCCTGACTTTC

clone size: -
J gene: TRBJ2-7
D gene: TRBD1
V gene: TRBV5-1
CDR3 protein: CASSTGQGNTYEQYF
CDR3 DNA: TGCGCCAGCAGCACTGGACAGGGGAATACCTACGAGCAGTACTTC

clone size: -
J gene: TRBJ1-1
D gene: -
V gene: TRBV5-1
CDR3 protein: CASSPEDILNTEAFF
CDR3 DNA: TGCGCCAGCAGCCCAGAGGACATCCTCAACACTGAAGCTTTCTTT

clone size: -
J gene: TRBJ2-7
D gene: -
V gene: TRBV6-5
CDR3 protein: CASRRSDSYEQYF
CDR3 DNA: TGTGCCAGCAGGAGGAGTGACTCCTACGAGCAGTACTTC

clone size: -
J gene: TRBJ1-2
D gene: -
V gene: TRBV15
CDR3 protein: CATSRVPGVTNYGYTF
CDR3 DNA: TGTGCCACCAGCAGAGTCCCCGGGGTAACTAACTATGGCTACACCTTC

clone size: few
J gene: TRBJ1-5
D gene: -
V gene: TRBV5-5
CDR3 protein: CASSLTGNNQPQHF
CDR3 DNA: TGTGCCAGCAGCTTGACAGGGAACAATCAGCCCCAGCATTTT

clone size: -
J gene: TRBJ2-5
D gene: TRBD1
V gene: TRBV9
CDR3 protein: CASSVGQGGETQYF
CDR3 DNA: TGTGCCAGCAGCGTAGGACAGGGGGGAGAGACCCAGTACTTC

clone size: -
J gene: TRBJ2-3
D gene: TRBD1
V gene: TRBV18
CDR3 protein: CASSPTGADTQYF
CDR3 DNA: TGTGCCAGCTCTCCGACAGGGGCAGATACGCAGTATTTT

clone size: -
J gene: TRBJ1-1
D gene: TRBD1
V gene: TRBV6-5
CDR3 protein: CASSRPGTGGTEAFF
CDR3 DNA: TGTGCCAGCAGTCGCCCCGGGACAGGGGGCACTGAAGCTTTCTTT

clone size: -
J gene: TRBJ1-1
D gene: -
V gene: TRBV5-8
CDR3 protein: CASSLDSTGDWAAFF
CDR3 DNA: TGTGCCAGCAGCTTGGATAGTACGGGAGACTGGGCTGCTTTCTTT

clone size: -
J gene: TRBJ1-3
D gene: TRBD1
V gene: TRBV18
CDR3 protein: CASSPRTGRSGNTIYF
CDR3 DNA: TGTGCCAGCTCACCCAGGACAGGGAGATCTGGAAACACCATATATTTT

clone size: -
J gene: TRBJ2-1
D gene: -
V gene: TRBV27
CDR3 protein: CASSHRLGENQGEQFF
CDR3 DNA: TGTGCCAGCAGTCACCGACTAGGGGAAAATCAAGGTGAGCAGTTCTTC

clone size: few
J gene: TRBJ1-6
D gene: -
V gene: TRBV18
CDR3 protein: CASSPPGAYNSPLHF
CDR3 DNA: TGTGCCAGCTCACCACCGGGGGCCTATAATTCACCCCTCCACTTT

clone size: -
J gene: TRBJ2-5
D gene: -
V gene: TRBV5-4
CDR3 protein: CASSFKTGGETQYF
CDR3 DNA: TGTGCCAGCAGCTTCAAGACAGGTGGGGAGACCCAGTACTTC

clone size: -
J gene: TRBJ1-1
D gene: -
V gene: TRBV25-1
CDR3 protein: CASSESGSMNTEAFF
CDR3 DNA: TGTGCCAGCAGTGAATCGGGCAGCATGAACACTGAAGCTTTCTTT

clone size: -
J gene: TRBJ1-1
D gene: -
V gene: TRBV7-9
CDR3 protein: CASSREGGLEAFF
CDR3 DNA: TGTGCCAGCAGCCGAGAGGGGGGACTAGAAGCTTTCTTT

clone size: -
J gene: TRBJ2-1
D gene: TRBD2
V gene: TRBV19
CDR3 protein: CASKGLAGENEQFF
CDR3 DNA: TGTGCCAGTAAAGGACTAGCGGGGGAAAATGAGCAGTTCTTC

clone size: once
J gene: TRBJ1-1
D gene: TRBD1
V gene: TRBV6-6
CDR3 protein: CASSYSTGGAEAFF
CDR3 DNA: TGTGCCAGCAGTTACTCCACAGGGGGTGCTGAAGCTTTCTTT

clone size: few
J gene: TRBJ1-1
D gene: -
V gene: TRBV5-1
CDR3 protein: CASSLGRGWGTEAFF
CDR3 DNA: TGCGCCAGCAGCTTGGGGAGGGGTTGGGGCACTGAAGCTTTCTTT

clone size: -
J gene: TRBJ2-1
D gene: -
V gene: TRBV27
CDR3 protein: CASSPVSSYNEQFF
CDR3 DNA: TGTGCCAGCAGTCCCGTCTCCTCCTACAATGAGCAGTTCTTC

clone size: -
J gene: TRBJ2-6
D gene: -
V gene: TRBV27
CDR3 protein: CASSSSFPGSGANVLTF
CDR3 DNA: TGTGCCAGCAGCTCCAGTTTTCCAGGGTCTGGGGCCAACGTCCTGACTTTC

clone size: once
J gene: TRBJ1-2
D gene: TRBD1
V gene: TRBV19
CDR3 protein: CASSPRDRVFSGYTF
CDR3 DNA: TGTGCCAGTAGTCCCCGGGACAGGGTTTTCTCTGGCTACACCTTC

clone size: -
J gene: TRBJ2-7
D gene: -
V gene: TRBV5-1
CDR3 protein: CASSLDRVGEQYF
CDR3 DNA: TGCGCCAGCAGCTTGGACAGGGTAGGCGAGCAGTACTTC

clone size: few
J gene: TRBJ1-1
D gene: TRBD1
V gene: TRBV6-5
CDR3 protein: CASRPPGQGASFAFF
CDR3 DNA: TGTGCCAGCAGACCACCCGGACAGGGGGCATCATTTGCTTTCTTT

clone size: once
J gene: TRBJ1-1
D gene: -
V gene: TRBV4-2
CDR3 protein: CASILWHGGNTEAFF
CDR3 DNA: TGTGCCAGCATTCTTTGGCACGGAGGGAACACTGAAGCTTTCTTT

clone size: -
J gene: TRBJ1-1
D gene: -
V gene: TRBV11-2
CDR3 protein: CASSFSRGNTEAFF
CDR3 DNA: TGTGCCAGCAGCTTCAGCAGGGGGAACACTGAAGCTTTCTTT

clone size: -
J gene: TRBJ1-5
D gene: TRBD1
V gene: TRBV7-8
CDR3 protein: CASSLGDRGGNQPQHF
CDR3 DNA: TGTGCCAGCAGCTTAGGGGACAGGGGCGGCAATCAGCCCCAGCATTTT

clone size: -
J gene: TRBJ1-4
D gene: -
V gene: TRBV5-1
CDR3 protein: CASSLDFEKLFF
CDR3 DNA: TGCGCCAGCAGCTTGGATTTTGAAAAACTGTTTTTT

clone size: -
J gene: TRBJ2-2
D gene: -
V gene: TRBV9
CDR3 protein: CASSPRGGSATGELFF
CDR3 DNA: TGTGCCAGCAGCCCGAGAGGGGGTAGTGCCACCGGGGAGCTGTTTTTT

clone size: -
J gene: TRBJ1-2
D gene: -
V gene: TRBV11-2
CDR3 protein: CASSPRRTATNYGYTF
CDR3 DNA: TGTGCCAGCAGCCCCAGGAGGACAGCAACTAACTATGGCTACACCTTC

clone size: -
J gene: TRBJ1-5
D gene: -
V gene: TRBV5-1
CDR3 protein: CASSLMPLTGTDQPQHF
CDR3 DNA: TGCGCCAGCAGCTTGATGCCCCTAACGGGGACGGATCAGCCCCAGCATTTT

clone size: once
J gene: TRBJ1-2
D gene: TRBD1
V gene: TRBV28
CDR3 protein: CASGDRAQGPFYGYTF
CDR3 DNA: TGTGCCAGCGGGGACAGGGCCCAAGGACCCTTCTATGGCTACACCTTC

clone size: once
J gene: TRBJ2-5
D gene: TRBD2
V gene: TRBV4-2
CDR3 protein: CASSQAGGGGGETQYF
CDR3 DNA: TGTGCCAGCAGCCAGGCCGGCGGGGGTGGGGGAGAGACCCAGTACTTC

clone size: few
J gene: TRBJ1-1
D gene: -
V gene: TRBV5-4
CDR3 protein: CASSLAENTEAFF
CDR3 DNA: TGTGCCAGCAGCTTGGCAGAGAACACTGAAGCTTTCTTT

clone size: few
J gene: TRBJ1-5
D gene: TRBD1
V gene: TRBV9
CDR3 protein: CASSVEGQGNQPQHF
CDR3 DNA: TGTGCCAGCAGCGTAGAAGGACAGGGTAATCAGCCCCAGCATTTT

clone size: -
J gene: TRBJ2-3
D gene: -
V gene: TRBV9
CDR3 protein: CASSVSEPSRWGSRTDTQYF
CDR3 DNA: TGTGCCAGCAGCGTATCCGAACCGAGTAGATGGGGGTCCAGGACAGATACGCAGTATTTT

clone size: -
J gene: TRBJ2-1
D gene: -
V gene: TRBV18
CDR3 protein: CASSRSGTWRNEQFF
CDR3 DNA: TGTGCCAGCTCTCGGTCCGGGACCTGGCGGAATGAGCAGTTCTTC

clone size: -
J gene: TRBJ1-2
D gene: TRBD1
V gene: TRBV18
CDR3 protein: CASSPSQGDFNYGYTF
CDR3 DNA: TGTGCCAGCTCACCATCACAGGGGGACTTCAACTATGGCTACACCTTC

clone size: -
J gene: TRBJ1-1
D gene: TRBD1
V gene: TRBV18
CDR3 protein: CASSTRDRGAEAFF
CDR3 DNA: TGTGCCAGCTCAACCAGGGACAGGGGGGCTGAAGCTTTCTTT

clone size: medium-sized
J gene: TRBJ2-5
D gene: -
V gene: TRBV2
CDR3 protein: CASSESEGETQYF
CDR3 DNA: TGTGCCAGCAGTGAAAGCGAGGGGGAGACCCAGTACTTC

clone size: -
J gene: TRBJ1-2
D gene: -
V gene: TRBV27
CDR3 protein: CASSPQRQLYGYTF
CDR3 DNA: TGTGCCAGCAGTCCCCAGAGACAGCTCTATGGCTACACCTTC

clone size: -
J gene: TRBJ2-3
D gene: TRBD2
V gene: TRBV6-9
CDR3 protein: CASRESGGTDTQYF
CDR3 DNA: TGTGCCAGCAGGGAGAGCGGGGGTACAGATACGCAGTATTTT

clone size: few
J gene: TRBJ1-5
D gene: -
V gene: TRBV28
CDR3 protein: CASTLMGAYSNQPQHF
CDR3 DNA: TGTGCCAGCACCCTGATGGGGGCCTATAGCAATCAGCCCCAGCATTTT

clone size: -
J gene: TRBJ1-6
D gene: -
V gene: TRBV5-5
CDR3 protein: CASSLIGKTVNSPLHF
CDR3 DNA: TGTGCCAGCAGCTTGATTGGTAAGACGGTCAATTCACCCCTCCACTTT

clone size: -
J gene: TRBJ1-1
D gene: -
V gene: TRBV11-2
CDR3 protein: CASSPTPLGTEAFF
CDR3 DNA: TGTGCCAGCAGCCCGACTCCTCTGGGGACTGAAGCTTTCTTT

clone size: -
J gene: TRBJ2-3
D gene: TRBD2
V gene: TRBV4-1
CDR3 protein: CASSQKIVLAGASDTQYF
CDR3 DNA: TGCGCCAGCAGCCAAAAGATAGTACTAGCGGGGGCCTCAGATACGCAGTATTTT

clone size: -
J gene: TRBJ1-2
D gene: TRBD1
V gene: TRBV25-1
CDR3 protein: CASSEPDREGSGYTF
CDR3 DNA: TGTGCCAGCAGTGAACCCGACAGGGAGGGATCTGGCTACACCTTC

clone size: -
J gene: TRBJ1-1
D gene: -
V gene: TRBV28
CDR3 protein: CASSQGWGTEAFF
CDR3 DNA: TGTGCCAGCAGTCAGGGTTGGGGCACTGAAGCTTTCTTT

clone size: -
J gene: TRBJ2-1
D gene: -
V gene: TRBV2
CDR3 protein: CASRAVVRVDEQFF
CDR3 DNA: TGTGCCAGCAGAGCGGTGGTGAGGGTAGATGAGCAGTTCTTC

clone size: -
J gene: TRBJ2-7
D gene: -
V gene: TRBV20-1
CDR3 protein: CSALRGSKRYF
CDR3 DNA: TGCAGTGCCCTCAGGGGTTCGAAGCGGTACTTC

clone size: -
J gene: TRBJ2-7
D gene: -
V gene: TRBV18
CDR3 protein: CASSPTDSYEQYF
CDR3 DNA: TGTGCCAGCTCACCAACCGACAGCTACGAGCAGTACTTC

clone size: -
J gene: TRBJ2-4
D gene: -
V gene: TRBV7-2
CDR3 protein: CASSPRRGVRGDKNIQYF
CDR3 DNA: TGTGCCAGCAGCCCGAGGAGGGGAGTTCGGGGTGACAAAAACATTCAGTACTTC

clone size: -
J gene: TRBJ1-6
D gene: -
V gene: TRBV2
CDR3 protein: CARTENLRVSPLHF
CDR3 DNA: TGTGCCAGAACTGAGAATTTGAGAGTTTCACCCCTCCACTTT

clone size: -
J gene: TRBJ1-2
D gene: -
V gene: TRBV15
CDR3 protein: CATSRPLQGYGYTF
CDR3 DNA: TGTGCCACCAGCAGACCCCTCCAAGGCTATGGCTACACCTTC

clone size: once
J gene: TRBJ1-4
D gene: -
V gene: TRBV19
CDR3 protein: CASGRQTNEKLFF
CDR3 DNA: TGTGCCAGTGGTAGGCAGACTAATGAAAAACTGTTTTTT

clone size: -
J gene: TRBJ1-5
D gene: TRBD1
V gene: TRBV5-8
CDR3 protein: CASSHGQGLPLRQPQHF
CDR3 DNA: TGTGCCAGCAGCCACGGACAGGGCCTCCCCTTGAGACAGCCCCAGCATTTT